Below, 28 T cell receptor beta chains from the same sample are listed, as sequenced in a study of Ad26.COV2.S vaccination and SARS-CoV-2 variants. The treatment denotes: around 19 received Ad26.COV2.S at low or high dose, single or two shots; several received placebo; per-sample allocation not given. The samples were gathered on day 63 after the first injection of vaccine or placebo. This table comes from immunoSEQ multiplex PCR, and its TCRdb copy is limited to in-frame clones, with some not included. The table lists some 300,000 clones, about 86% of them singletons. Specimen: peripheral blood, collected in a trial of Ad26.COV2.S vaccine versus placebo. The origin of the receptors is a person between 18 and 59 years old who received the Ad26.COV2.S COVID-19 vaccine or a placebo.

This sequence joins TRBV9 and TRBJ2-1, with TRBD1 as a possible D gene (5 bases). The CDR3 spans 13 residues. V dropped 2 bases and J dropped 4 bases, with 7 bases sitting between them. Germline CDR1 SGDLS, CDR2 YYNGEE. The CDR3 nucleotides read TGTGCCAGCAGCGTGGGGCAGTACAATGAGCAGTTCTTC. Its protein product is CASSVGQYNEQFF.

The CDR3 DNA is TGTGCCAGCAGCAAAGCGAGGGATTCAAATCAGCCCCAGCATTTT. Its translation: CASSKARDSNQPQHF. The rearrangement joins TRBV21-1 to TRBJ1-5. TRBV21-1 is noted as a pseudogene. There are 15 residues in the CDR3.

Turning to this clone: This CDR3 is also generated by other DNA sequences in the sample. The J gene is TRBJ2-1, the V gene TRBV6-2 or TRBV6-3; 11 positions agree with TRBD2. From germline, CDR1 is MNHEY and CDR2 SVGEGT. The J segment lost 6 bases and the V segment lost 4 bases, leaving 5 bases of the junction unmatched. The CDR3 sequence is 15 residues long. CDR3 sequence (DNA): TGTGCCAGCAGTTCATCCGGGACTAGCGGCAATGAGCAGTTCTTC. Amino acid sequence: CASSSSGTSGNEQFF.

This clone is a singleton in its sample. This sequence joins TRBV3-1 (or the pseudogene TRBV3-2) and TRBJ1-6; D ambiguous. The CDR3 contains 15 residues. Trimming shortened V by 4 bases and J by 3 bases, and 10 bases separated the two germline ends. CDR1 and CDR2 (germline): LGHDT, YNNKEL (reference sequence). This CDR3 reads CASSPSSLYNSPLHF. CDR3 DNA: TGTGCCAGCAGCCCGTCCAGCCTCTATAATTCACCCCTCCACTTT.

The gene calls are TRBV10-1 and TRBJ2-2; D remains ambiguous. Deletions cut 5 bases from V and 5 bases from J, with 9 bases between. This CDR3 is 13 amino acids long. In germline, CDR1 is WNHNN, CDR2 SYGVQD (reference sequence). CDR3 in DNA: TGCGCCAGCAGTAGGGTGGGGACCGGGGAGCTGTTTTTT. As protein: CASSRVGTGELFF.

The chain couples TRBV6-2 or TRBV6-3 to TRBJ1-5; D uncertain. V dropped 2 bases and J dropped 7 bases, with 9 bases sitting between them. The CDR3 extends over 13 amino acids. In germline, CDR1 is MNHEY, CDR2 SVGEGT. CDR3 loop: CASSYVIGQPQHF. CDR3 sequence (DNA): TGTGCCAGCAGTTACGTGATAGGCCAGCCCCAGCATTTT.

The chain employs TRBV5-1 and TRBJ2-1; 13 bases line up with TRBD2. The CDR3 length is 20 residues. Germline V gene data show CDR1 as SGHRS and CDR2 as YFSETQ. The junction had 16 bases not matched to a gene; V was cut back by 3 bases and J by 4 bases. The CDR3 sequence is CASSSSTSGGTSPKYNEQFF. CDR3 nucleotide sequence: TGCGCCAGCAGCTCGTCGACTAGCGGGGGGACATCTCCTAAATACAATGAGCAGTTCTTC.

The gene calls are TRBV19 and TRBJ2-5, with unresolved D. The CDR3 extends over 12 amino acids. V dropped 5 bases and J dropped 1 base, with 5 bases sitting between them. CDR1 and CDR2 (germline): LNHDA, SQIVND (reference sequence). The CDR3 here is CASSVSQETQYF. As DNA, the CDR3 is TGTGCCAGTAGTGTCTCCCAAGAGACCCAGTACTTC.

The genes are TRBV10-3 and TRBJ2-2; 8 bases agree with TRBD1. Losses at the gene ends were 5 bases for V and 0 bases for J; bases not matched to a gene: 11. This CDR3 region has 18 residues. Germline V gene sequence: CDR1 ENHRY, CDR2 SYGVKD. The DNA for the CDR3 is TGTGCCATCAGTAAAACCCCATCGGGACAGGCGAACACCGGGGAGCTGTTTTTT. It specifies CAISKTPSGQANTGELFF.

The genes are TRBV7-5 and TRBJ1-5; whether TRBD1, the table's D call, matches the DNA was not checked. TRBV7-5 is an annotated pseudogene. The length of the CDR3 is 16 residues. CDR3 DNA sequence: TGTGTCAGAAGCCCCCGCGGACAGGCCCTTAATCAGCCCCAGCATTTT. Translating it yields CVRSPRGQALNQPQHF.

V is TRBV20-1 and J is TRBJ1-5, with D unclear. The CDR3 spans 13 residues. The V gene lost 3 bases and the J gene lost 3 bases, with 9 bases spanning the gap. Germline V CDR1 and CDR2: DFQATT, SNEGSKA (reference sequence). The CDR3, as DNA: TGCAGTGCTAGTCGTCCCTCCAATCAGCCCCAGCATTTT. It yields the protein CSASRPSNQPQHF.

The V call is TRBV7-2, the J call TRBJ2-2; 9 bases fit TRBD2. CDR3 length: 16 residues. Germline CDR1 reads SGHTA; CDR2 reads FQGNSA. V shed 3 bases and J 2 bases; nucleotides not matched to a gene: 4. This chain's CDR3 is CASSFSGGPNTGELFF. CDR3 in DNA: TGTGCCAGCAGCTTTAGCGGGGGCCCCAACACCGGGGAGCTGTTTTTT.

This clone was counted between two and nine times. The chain couples TRBV7-8 to TRBJ2-2; D is unresolved. The ends were cut back, 1 base at V and 6 bases at J, with 21 bases in the middle. This CDR3 spans 18 amino acids. In germline, CDR1 is SGHVS, CDR2 FQNEAQ. CDR3 protein: CASSLVYSGVVGPGELFF. The CDR3 coding sequence is TGTGCCAGCAGCTTAGTCTATTCTGGGGTTGTAGGCCCCGGGGAGCTGTTTTTT.

V usage is TRBV5-1 and J usage is TRBJ2-3; D is ambiguous. The germline gives CDR1 SGHRS, CDR2 YFSETQ. V was pared by 3 bases and J by 0 bases, with 5 bases between. CDR3 length: 13 residues. Written as DNA, the CDR3 is TGCGCCAGCAGCTCAGCTAGCACAGATACGCAGTATTTT. This sequence encodes CASSSASTDTQYF.

This chain joins TRBV5-8 and TRBJ1-3; a possible D gene is TRBD1 (5 bases). Trimming took off 4 bases at V and 0 bases at J, with 14 bases between the two ends. The CDR3 has 16 residues. CDR1 is SGHTS and CDR2 is YDEGEE in the germline V gene. As DNA, the CDR3 is TGTGCCAGCAGCCCGGGACTCTCATACTCTGGAAACACCATATATTTT. Its protein is CASSPGLSYSGNTIYF.

This sequence joins TRBV6-5 and TRBJ1-5, with D uncertain. Trimming stripped 0 bases from V and 1 base from J, with 10 bases between. The CDR3 consists of 16 residues. Per the germline V gene, CDR1 is MNHEY and CDR2 is SVGAGI. DNA of the CDR3: TGTGCCAGCAGTTACTCGACCCCGGGAAGCAATCAGCCCCAGCATTTT. Protein product: CASSYSTPGSNQPQHF.

The V and J genes are TRBV7-6 and TRBJ2-1; TRBD2 is a possible D gene (7 bases). Germline lookup yields CDR1 SGHVS and CDR2 FNYEAQ. CDR3 length: 17 residues. V shed 5 bases and J shed 4 bases, with 21 bases lying between them. The CDR3 protein is CASSPRMEGGSYNEQFF. CDR3 DNA: TGTGCCAGCAGCCCCCGTATGGAGGGGGGGAGTTACAATGAGCAGTTCTTC. Using reference TRBV7-6 and TRBJ2-1 for the parts outside the CDR3, the full variable domain is GAGVSQSPRYKVTKRGQDVALRCDPISGHVSLYWYRQALGQGPEFLTYFNYEAQQDKSGLPNDRFSAERPEGSISTLTIQRTEQRDSAMYRCASSPRMEGGSYNEQFFGPGTRLTVL.

This rearrangement joins TRBV5-1 to TRBJ2-7; no reliable D call. CDR3 length: 15 amino acids. V dropped 3 bases and J dropped 5 bases, with 18 bases sitting between them. Looked up from germline, CDR1 is SGHRS and CDR2 is YFSETQ. The CDR3 sequence is CASSSGTLNSDEQYF. The CDR3 nucleotides are TGCGCCAGCAGCTCCGGAACCCTTAACAGTGACGAGCAGTACTTC.

CDR3 in DNA: TGTGCCAGCCGTGGACAGCATGATTCACCCCTCCACTTT. Protein: CASRGQHDSPLHF. This chain connects TRBV27 to TRBJ1-6, with TRBD1 as a possible D gene (6 bases). The CDR3 length is 13 residues. Trimming removed 8 bases at V and 8 bases at J, with 13 bases between. CDR1 MNHEY and CDR2 SMNVEV come from the germline V gene (reference sequence).

This chain links TRBV12-3 or TRBV12-4 with TRBJ1-2; no reliable D call. Between the trimmed V and J ends, which lost 3 bases and 4 bases, there was a span of 9 bases. CDR3 length equals 13 residues. The CDR3 loop reads CASSFAATYGYTF. CDR3 in DNA: TGTGCCAGCAGTTTTGCTGCAACCTATGGCTACACCTTC.

V gene TRBV6-2 or TRBV6-3 combines with J gene TRBJ2-7, with D perhaps given as TRBD1 or TRBD2 (5 bases each). The CDR3 totals 16 residues. Between the trimmed V and J ends, which lost 6 bases and 2 bases, there was a span of 20 bases. In germline, CDR1 is MNHEY, CDR2 SVGEGT. CDR3 nucleotide sequence: TGTGCCAGCAGCCGGCCATCATCAGGGACCCCCTACGAGCAGTACTTC. This encodes CASSRPSSGTPYEQYF.

This clone has more than one count but fewer than ten. The same CDR3 arises from other DNA sequences in this sample as well. The chain has TRBV7-3 and TRBJ2-3; TRBD2 matches 8 bases. There are 14 residues in the CDR3. From germline, CDR1 is SGHTA and CDR2 FQGTGA. V lost 5 bases to trimming and J lost 1 base; unmatched junction nucleotides: 2. DNA for the CDR3: TGTGCCAGCAGCCCCGGGGGGGGCACAGATACGCAGTATTTT. Its translation: CASSPGGGTDTQYF.

This sequence joins TRBV21-1 and TRBJ2-7; TRBD2 reflects the table's D call only, with no check against the DNA. TRBV21-1 is recorded as a pseudogene. This CDR3 comprises 12 residues. CDR3 sequence (DNA): TGTGCCCGCGTCAATCTAGTACACGAGCAGTACTTC. Encoded protein: CARVNLVHEQYF.

The sample holds a few counts of this clone. V usage is TRBV7-5 and J usage is TRBJ1-3; the D call in the table, TRBD1, was not verified against the DNA. TRBV7-5 counts as a pseudogene. This CDR3 has 16 amino acids. CDR3 bases: TGTGTCAGAAGAGAGCCGTCGACAGAGCCAGGAAACACCATATATTTT. This sequence encodes CVRREPSTEPGNTIYF.

This rearrangement joins TRBV7-6 to TRBJ2-1, with D possibly called TRBD1 or TRBD2 (5 bases each). Germline V gene sequence: CDR1 SGHVS, CDR2 FNYEAQ. Trimming removed 6 bases from V and 9 bases from J, with 15 bases in between. CDR3 length: 13 residues. The CDR3 is CASSGDLGFEQFF. In DNA form, the CDR3 reads TGTGCCAGCAGTGGGGACCTTGGTTTTGAGCAGTTCTTC.

The J gene is TRBJ1-5, the V gene TRBV6-1, with D uncertain. In germline, CDR1 is MNHNS, CDR2 SASEGT. The length of the CDR3 is 13 residues. V dropped 2 bases and J dropped 5 bases, with 7 bases sitting between them. CDR3 bases: TGTGCCAGCAGTGAAAACTTTTATCAGCCCCAGCATTTT. Its protein is CASSENFYQPQHF.

The chain recombines TRBV9 with TRBJ2-1, with unresolved D. CDR1 SGDLS and CDR2 YYNGEE come from the germline V gene. Deletions cut 0 bases from V and 5 bases from J, with 15 bases between. The CDR3 consists of 16 residues. The CDR3 nucleotides are TGTGCCAGCAGCGTAGACCTGAGAGGTTGGGACAATGAGCAGTTCTTC. Amino acid sequence: CASSVDLRGWDNEQFF.

The V and J genes are TRBV5-3 and TRBJ2-7; 11 positions agree with TRBD1. TRBV5-3 is given ORF status, its function remaining uncertain. The CDR3 runs to 13 residues. The J segment lost 4 bases and the V segment lost 6 bases, leaving 3 bases of the junction unmatched. CDR3 in amino acids: CARTGTGGYEQYF. The CDR3 bases are TGTGCCAGAACCGGGACAGGGGGTTACGAGCAGTACTTC.